This is a list of T cell receptor beta chains from one sample in a study of blood T cell repertoires in COVID-19. Method: immunoSEQ multiplex PCR; TCRdb's copy keeps in-frame clones and lacks some. Of 650,000 to 800,000 clones in the sample, approximately 90% were seen once. The sequenced sample was peripheral blood. The receptors here all came from a woman under 30 with acute or convalescent COVID-19. Both conserved end residues are part of each CDR3.

V gene	J gene	CDR3 protein
TRBV6-1	TRBJ1-1	CASSEAPGTYTEAFF
TRBV10-3	TRBJ1-1	CAISERREGETEAFF
TRBV12-3/TRBV12-4	TRBJ2-7	CASSLGRGEQYF
TRBV30	TRBJ2-3	CARLVQGYTDTQYF
TRBV6-5	TRBJ1-5	CASSLYRGRNQPQHF
TRBV5-1	TRBJ1-3	CASSLRDRGSFSSGNTIYF
TRBV21-1	TRBJ2-7	CASRLRAYEQYF
TRBV2	TRBJ2-1	CASRTGGRNEQFF
TRBV6-2/TRBV6-3	TRBJ1-1	CASSYSGGGTEAFF
TRBV4-1	TRBJ1-5	CASSQAGTSFDQPQHF
TRBV9	TRBJ2-1	CASSRGQGVLNEQFF
TRBV5-1	TRBJ2-2	CASSLVARGDTGELFF
TRBV15	TRBJ1-5	CATSRGRGGQPQHF
TRBV12-3/TRBV12-4	TRBJ1-3	CASTPLQINTIYF